A single sample gave rise to the 15 T cell receptor beta chains below, sequenced in a study of response to subunit inactivated influenza vaccine. TCRdb independently ran MiXCR on the RT-PCR reads; one entry per CDR3 protein. Of 600,000 to 850,000 distinct CDR3 sequences listed, around 15% are singletons. This material consisted of PBMCs from blood, taken around 15 days before vaccination. The origin of the receptors is a man between 50 and 59 years old who received an inactivated influenza vaccine.

This clonotype came up a few times. V is TRBV14 and J is TRBJ2-1; D remains unclear. This CDR3 is built from 13 residues. Germline V gives CDR1 SGHDN, CDR2 FVKESK. V gave up 4 bases and J gave up 9 bases, with 13 bases separating them. The CDR3 DNA sequence: TGTGCCAGCAGCCTCACAAGTGGTTCTGAGCAGTTCTTC. Protein product: CASSLTSGSEQFF.

The genes are TRBV20-1 and TRBJ1-1; a weak D match, TRBD1 (6 bases). The CDR3 spans 15 residues. Germline CDR1 DFQATT, CDR2 SNEGSKA (reference sequence). Trimming pared 0 bases from V and 4 bases from J, leaving 15 bases between. The CDR3 is CSARDTGKGVTEAFF. As DNA, the CDR3 is TGCAGTGCTAGAGATACTGGCAAGGGGGTCACTGAAGCTTTCTTT.

This clonotype was counted many times. J is TRBJ2-7 and V is TRBV11-1, with D possibly being TRBD2 (5 bases). Trimming removed 6 bases from V and 0 bases from J, with 15 bases in between. There are 15 residues in the CDR3. Looked up from germline, CDR1 is SGHAT and CDR2 is FQDESV (reference sequence). CDR3 amino acids: CASRRQAVSSYEQYF. Written as DNA, the CDR3 is TGTGCCAGCAGGCGTCAAGCGGTATCCTCCTACGAGCAGTACTTC.

The chain recombines TRBV4-3 with TRBJ2-5, with TRBD2 as a possible D gene (6 bases). V lost 1 base and J 2 bases, leaving 11 bases between the germline ends. Germline CDR1 is LGHNA and CDR2 is YSLEER. The CDR3 length is 15 residues. The CDR3 loop reads CASSQGTGTQETQYF. The CDR3 region has the DNA TGCGCCAGCAGCCAAGGAACTGGGACTCAAGAGACCCAGTACTTC.

This clonotype was seen a few times. The gene calls are TRBV20-1 and TRBJ2-4; 9 bases align to TRBD1. V was pared by 2 bases and J by 0 bases, with 5 bases of the junction left unmatched. This CDR3 region has 16 residues. Germline V gene data show CDR1 as DFQATT and CDR2 as SNEGSKA (reference sequence). For the CDR3, the DNA is TGCAGTGCTAGATCTACAGGGGGCTTAGCCAAAAACATTCAGTACTTC. Protein product: CSARSTGGLAKNIQYF.

The J gene is TRBJ2-7, the V gene TRBV15; no clear D gene. The CDR3 spans 13 residues. CDR1 is LNHNV and CDR2 is YYDKDF in the germline V gene (reference sequence). Trimming cost V 1 base and J 1 base, with 5 bases left between them. CDR3: CATSRVGSYEQYF. CDR3 DNA sequence: TGTGCCACCAGCAGAGTAGGATCCTACGAGCAGTACTTC.

The chain recombines TRBV5-1 with TRBJ2-6; D could derive from TRBD1 or TRBD2 (5 bases each). CDR3 length: 20 amino acids. Germline lookup yields CDR1 SGHRS and CDR2 YFSETQ. V lost 3 bases and J lost 0, with 22 bases in between. This CDR3 is CASSSGLRKMGLSGANVLTF. CDR3 nucleotide sequence: TGCGCCAGCAGCTCGGGGCTAAGGAAGATGGGTCTCTCTGGGGCCAACGTCCTGACTTTC.

In its sample, this clonotype was seen many times. The chain couples TRBV6-1 to TRBJ2-1; D not certain. The germline V gene encodes CDR1 MNHNS and CDR2 SASEGT. Trimming removed 2 bases at V and 0 bases at J, with 11 bases between. The CDR3 totals 16 residues. CDR3 nucleotides: TGTGCCAGCAGTGAATATTGGCCAGGCTCCTACAATGAGCAGTTCTTC. Translation gives CASSEYWPGSYNEQFF.

This clonotype was observed a few times. This chain connects TRBV2 to TRBJ1-5; 7 bases agree with TRBD1. With V trimmed by 6 bases and J by 1 base, 9 bases remained unmatched. Germline CDR1 and CDR2: SNHLY and FYNNEI. The CDR3 is 16 residues long. The CDR3 here is CASSGGNRGSNQPQHF. CDR3 in DNA: TGTGCCAGCAGCGGGGGAAACAGGGGAAGCAATCAGCCCCAGCATTTT. The full variable domain, completed using reference TRBV2 and TRBJ1-5, is EPEVTQTPSHQVTQMGQEVILRCVPISNHLYFYWYRQILGQKVEFLVSFYNNEISEKSEIFDDQFSVERPDGSNFTLKIRSTKLEDSAMYFCASSGGNRGSNQPQHFGDGTRLSIL.

This clonotype was observed a handful of times. In nucleotides, the CDR3 is TGTGCCAGCAGCCGTGACAGACATTACGAGCAGTACTTC. The encoded protein is CASSRDRHYEQYF. The chain uses TRBV7-6 and TRBJ2-7, with D tentatively TRBD1 (5 bases). This CDR3 contains 13 residues. Deletions cut 5 bases from V and 4 bases from J, with 12 bases between. Germline CDR1 reads SGHVS; CDR2 reads FNYEAQ.

The chain joins TRBV5-5 to TRBJ2-7; 7 nucleotides match TRBD1. The CDR3 has 13 amino acids. CDR1 SGHKS and CDR2 YYEKEE come from the germline V gene (reference sequence). The ends lost 5 bases at V and 5 bases at J; junction bases unmatched: 7. In nucleotides, the CDR3 is TGTGCCAGCAGATTACAGGGGACCGACGAGCAGTACTTC. It codes for CASRLQGTDEQYF.

The chain employs TRBV29-1 and TRBJ2-3; 7 bases fit TRBD2. V shed 3 bases, J shed 0 bases, and the junction held 6 bases outside the gene matches. Germline lookup yields CDR1 SQVTM and CDR2 ANQGSEA. The CDR3 spans 15 residues. This chain's CDR3 is CSVDAAGLSTDTQYF. The DNA for the CDR3 is TGCAGCGTTGATGCAGCGGGACTCAGCACAGATACGCAGTATTTT.

The chain employs TRBV6-5 and TRBJ2-1; no definite D call. From germline, CDR1 is MNHEY and CDR2 SVGAGI. The CDR3 totals 11 residues. The V end lost 8 bases, the J end lost 8 bases, and 10 bases lay between the germline ends. Here the CDR3 reads CASGPRDEQFF. CDR3 nucleotides: TGTGCCAGCGGGCCTAGGGATGAGCAGTTCTTC.

CDR3 sequence (DNA): TGTGCCAGCAGCCAGGACAAAAACACCGGGGAGCTGTTTTTT. Amino acids: CASSQDKNTGELFF. This chain links TRBV3-1 with TRBJ2-2; D is perhaps TRBD1 (5 bases). V was shortened by 3 bases and J by 2 bases, with 7 bases between the two germline ends. Germline V CDR1 and CDR2: LGHDT, YNNKEL (reference sequence). The length of the CDR3 is 14 residues.

This chain joins TRBV12-3 or TRBV12-4 and TRBJ2-7; possibly TRBD2 for D (6 bases). CDR3 length equals 15 residues. Trimming stripped 1 base from V and 4 bases from J, with 14 bases between. This CDR3 reads CASSLVRGYRYEQYF. The DNA of the CDR3 is TGTGCCAGCAGTTTAGTTCGGGGGTATCGATACGAGCAGTACTTC.